A single sample gave rise to the 8 T cell receptor beta chains below, sequenced in a study of Ad26.COV2.S vaccination and SARS-CoV-2 variants. As for treatment: over 15 received Ad26.COV2.S at low or high dose, single or two shots; roughly 5 received placebo; per-sample allocation not given. Vaccine and placebo recipients were sampled on day 63 after the first injection. Assay: immunoSEQ multiplex PCR; the TCRdb copy retains only in-frame clones and omits some. Of hundreds of thousands of clones listed, about 85% are singletons. The material sequenced was peripheral blood, taken in a trial of Ad26.COV2.S vaccine versus placebo. The receptors were gathered from a person aged 18-60 years who received the Ad26.COV2.S COVID-19 vaccine or a placebo.

This rearrangement joins TRBV12-5 to TRBJ1-2; 11 bases are shared with TRBD1. This CDR3 contains 15 residues. Trimming took 0 bases from V and 5 from J; bases not matched to a gene: 2. Germline CDR1 and CDR2: LGHNT and FRNRAP. DNA for the CDR3: TGTGCTAGTGGTTTGGTGGACAGGGGGCAATATGGCTACACCTTC. Protein: CASGLVDRGQYGYTF. Full variable domain (rest looked up from reference TRBV12-5 and TRBJ1-2): DARVTQTPRHKVTEMGQEVTMRCQPILGHNTVFWYRQTMMQGLELLAYFRNRAPLDDSGMPKDRFSAEMPDATLATLKIQPSEPRDSAVYFCASGLVDRGQYGYTFGSGTRLTVV.

CDR3 in DNA: TGTGCCAGTAGTATACCCTGGGGAGCGGGTAGGGGCAATCAGCCCCAGCATTTT. Its translation: CASSIPWGAGRGNQPQHF. The rearrangement uses TRBV19 and TRBJ1-5; D ambiguous. V was cut by 2 bases and J by 2 bases, with 19 bases left in between. The CDR3 is 18 amino acids. Per germline, CDR1 LNHDA and CDR2 SQIVND (reference sequence).

The chain links TRBV2 to TRBJ2-4; D not resolved. The CDR3 covers 11 residues. The V gene lost 2 bases and the J gene lost 10 bases, with 6 bases spanning the gap. The V gene's germline CDR1 is SNHLY and CDR2 FYNNEI. The CDR3 is CASSERVIQYF. DNA of the CDR3: TGTGCCAGCAGTGAAAGGGTAATTCAGTACTTC. Full variable domain (missing parts from reference TRBV2 and TRBJ2-4): EPEVTQTPSHQVTQMGQEVILRCVPISNHLYFYWYRQILGQKVEFLVSFYNNEISEKSEIFDDQFSVERPDGSNFTLKIRSTKLEDSAMYFCASSERVIQYFGAGTRLSVL.

The chain carries TRBV19 and TRBJ2-2; 10 nucleotides agree with TRBD1. V lost 10 bases and J lost 4; bases outside the gene matches: 9. The germline V gene encodes CDR1 LNHDA and CDR2 SQIVND (reference sequence). This CDR3 is 15 amino acids long. CDR3 coding DNA: TGTGCCATCAAGAGGGACAGGGGAGGCACCGGGGAGCTGTTTTTT. Its translation: CAIKRDRGGTGELFF.

This clone is a singleton in its sample. This sequence joins TRBV5-8 and TRBJ1-5; 8 bases map to TRBD1. The CDR3 is 15 residues long. Germline assignment: CDR1 SGHTS and CDR2 YDEGEE. The J segment lost 1 base and the V segment lost 4 bases, leaving 4 bases of the junction unmatched. The DNA for the CDR3 is TGTGCCAGCAGCCAGGGACAGGTCAGCAATCAGCCCCAGCATTTT. Its translation: CASSQGQVSNQPQHF.

This chain links TRBV2 with TRBJ1-5; D gene ambiguous. Germline V gene lookup returns CDR1 SNHLY and CDR2 FYNNEI. This CDR3 contains 14 residues. V lost 6 bases and J lost 2, with 11 bases in between. The CDR3 region has the DNA TGTGCCAGCAGCGCTGGAGGAGGCAATCAGCCCCAGCATTTT. Protein: CASSAGGGNQPQHF. The complete variable domain, with remaining parts taken from reference TRBV2 and TRBJ1-5, reads EPEVTQTPSHQVTQMGQEVILRCVPISNHLYFYWYRQILGQKVEFLVSFYNNEISEKSEIFDDQFSVERPDGSNFTLKIRSTKLEDSAMYFCASSAGGGNQPQHFGDGTRLSIL.

V is TRBV7-9 and J is TRBJ1-1, with TRBD1 as a possible D gene (6 bases). This CDR3 contains 13 residues. V was trimmed by 3 bases and J by 5 bases, leaving 10 bases between them. Germline lookup yields CDR1 SEHNR and CDR2 FQNEAQ (reference sequence). The CDR3 reads CASSFDRQTEAFF. DNA of the CDR3: TGTGCCAGCAGCTTTGACAGGCAGACTGAAGCTTTCTTT.

CDR3 in amino acids: CASSLRSGRSSYEQYF. CDR3 sequence (DNA): TGTGCCAGCAGCTTACGTAGCGGTAGGAGCTCCTACGAGCAGTACTTC. The chain links TRBV7-2 to TRBJ2-7, with a tentative D call TRBD2 (6 bases). The CDR3 spans 16 residues. Germline lookup yields CDR1 SGHTA and CDR2 FQGNSA. V was shortened by 2 bases and J by 0 bases, with 14 bases between the two germline ends.